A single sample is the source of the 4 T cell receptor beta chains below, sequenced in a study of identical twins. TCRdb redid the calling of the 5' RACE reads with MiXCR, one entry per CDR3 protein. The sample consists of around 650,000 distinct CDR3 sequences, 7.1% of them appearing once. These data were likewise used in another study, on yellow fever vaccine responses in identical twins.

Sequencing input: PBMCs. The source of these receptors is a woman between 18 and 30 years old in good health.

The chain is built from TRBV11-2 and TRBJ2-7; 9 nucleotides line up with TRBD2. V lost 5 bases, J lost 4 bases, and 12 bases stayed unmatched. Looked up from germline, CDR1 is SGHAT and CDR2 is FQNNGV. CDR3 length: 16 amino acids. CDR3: CASSPIAGAGSYEQYF. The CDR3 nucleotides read TGTGCCAGCAGCCCTATAGCGGGAGCCGGATCGTACGAGCAGTACTTC.

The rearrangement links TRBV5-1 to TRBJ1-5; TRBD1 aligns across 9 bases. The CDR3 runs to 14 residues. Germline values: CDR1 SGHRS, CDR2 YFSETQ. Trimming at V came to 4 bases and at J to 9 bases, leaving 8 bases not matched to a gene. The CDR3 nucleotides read TGCGCCAGCAGCCTTACAGGGGGCCGGGGGCCCCAGCATTTT. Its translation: CASSLTGGRGPQHF.

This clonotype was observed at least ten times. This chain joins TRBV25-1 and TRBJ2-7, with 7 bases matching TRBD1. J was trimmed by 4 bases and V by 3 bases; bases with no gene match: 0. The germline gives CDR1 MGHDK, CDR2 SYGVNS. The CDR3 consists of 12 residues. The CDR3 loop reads CASSDRGYEQYF. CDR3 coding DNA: TGTGCCAGCAGTGACAGGGGGTACGAGCAGTACTTC.

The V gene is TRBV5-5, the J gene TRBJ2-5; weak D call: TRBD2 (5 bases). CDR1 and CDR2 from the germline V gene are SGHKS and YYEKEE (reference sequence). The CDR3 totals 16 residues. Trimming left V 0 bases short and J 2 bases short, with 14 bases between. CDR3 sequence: CASSLVSTRIQETQYF. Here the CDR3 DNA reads TGTGCCAGCAGCTTGGTCTCTACTAGAATTCAAGAGACCCAGTACTTC.